The entry that follows covers one TCR beta chain sequence. The antigen it binds to is not known. It has no much larger one-base neighbor in the sample; base qualities were not kept. Whole blood was collected in K2EDTA tubes by collaborating institutions according to the institutions' own protocols. Collaborator samples were shipped for TCRbeta analysis as frozen whole blood, isolated PBMCs, or DNA extracted from either sample type. The sample originates from a study of blood T cell repertoires in COVID-19 (dated by TCRdb to about 2020). Regarding the complete study: Samples covering the acute and convalescent phases of COVID-19 were provided by collaborators in the United States, Italy and Spain. The prospective study material was composed of cDNA or gDNA derived from T cells, B-cell-depleted T cells, or PBMCs. Deeply sampled blood TCRbeta repertoires from subjects exposed to, actively infected with, or recovered from COVID-19 were included in the dataset. The repertoires were released in a freely available public database intended as a resource for research on the immune response to SARS-CoV-2. The samples were drawn from the first 160 participants of the ongoing ImmuneRACE study and from over 950 subjects provided by 6 global collaborators. A de-identified subject ID, COVID-19 status, age in years and sex were almost always included in the sample metadata. Where HLA class I and class II types were available, the types were taken from metadata supplied by the sample provider, not from assay-based typing. Study-level results and caveats: The quantity of clinical and demographic metadata differed by source and by participant and was supplied without curation.

The CDR1 and CDR2 encoded by the germline V gene are SGHDT and YYEEEE. A distance of 14 bases separates the germline ends of V and J, which lose 0 bases and 7 bases respectively. The CDR3, from cysteine to phenylalanine, totals 16 residues. The retained sequence is limited to the CDR3, 48 bases, with the frame set at the first base. TCRbeta CDR3 regions were amplified from genomic DNA using the immunoSEQ Assay, a bias-controlled multiplex PCR. The study's own analysis went as follows. Nucleated cell counts per sample were estimated from amplification of reference gene primers within the assay. To quantify the absolute abundance of each unique TCRbeta CDR3 rearrangement, sequence reads were collapsed and filtered. For each sample, productive Simpson clonality was calculated as the square root of Simpson's diversity index across productive rearrangements. The source is immuneACCESS, and TCRdb retained only in-frame sequences with V and J called. Part of the clones is not carried over; for the studies checked, unresolved V genes explain less than half of this, and the remainder is unexplained. V and J calls and clone size follow that table, whereas D and trimming were derived from the DNA. This sample holds almost 20,000 clones; approximately 95% were observed only once. Over 3.5% of the sample is held by the ten biggest clonotypes.

Here the chain combines TRBV5-6 and TRBJ1-6, and the D gene may be TRBD1, 6 bases matching. The sample taken for sequencing was peripheral blood. This sequence originates from a woman in her forties or fifties with active COVID-19. The DNA sequence reads TGTGCCAGCAGCTTGGTGGGGGGGCCAAGAAATTCACCCCTCCACTTT. Translated, this gives CASSLVGGPRNSPLHF.